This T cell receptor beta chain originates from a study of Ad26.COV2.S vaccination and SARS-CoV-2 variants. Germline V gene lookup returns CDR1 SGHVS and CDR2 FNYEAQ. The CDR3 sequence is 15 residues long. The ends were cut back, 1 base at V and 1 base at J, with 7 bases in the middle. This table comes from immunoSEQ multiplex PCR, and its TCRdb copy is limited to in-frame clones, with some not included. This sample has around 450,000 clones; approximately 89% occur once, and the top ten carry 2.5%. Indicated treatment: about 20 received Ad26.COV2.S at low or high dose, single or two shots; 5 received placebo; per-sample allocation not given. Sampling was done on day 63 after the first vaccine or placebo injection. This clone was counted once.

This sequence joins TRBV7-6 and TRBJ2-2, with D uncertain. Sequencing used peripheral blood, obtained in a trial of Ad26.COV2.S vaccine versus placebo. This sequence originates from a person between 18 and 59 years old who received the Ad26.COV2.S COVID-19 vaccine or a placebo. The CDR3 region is CASSLGARNTGELFF. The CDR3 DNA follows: TGTGCCAGCAGCTTAGGGGCACGGAACACCGGGGAGCTGTTTTTT.